Below are 15 T cell receptor beta chains sequenced from a single sample in a study of OX40 agonist ivuxolimab in advanced cancers. Measured with immunoSEQ multiplex PCR; TCRdb has only the in-frame clones, and not every one. The table has more than 70,000 clones, 65% to 90% seen once. Sequences were derived from CD4+ or CD8+ T cells sorted from blood, sampled in a trial of the OX40 agonist ivuxolimab. The origin of the receptors is an adult with an advanced solid tumor such as melanoma, head and neck, liver or kidney cancer.

This sequence joins TRBV28 and TRBJ2-7, with D perhaps matching TRBD1 or TRBD2 (5 bases each). V lost 4 bases and J lost 2, with 12 bases in between. CDR1 MDHEN and CDR2 SYDVKM come from the germline V gene. CDR3 size: 14 residues. CDR3 in amino acids: CASSSFVGAYEQYF. As DNA, the CDR3 is TGTGCCAGCAGTTCATTTGTGGGGGCCTACGAGCAGTACTTC. Full variable domain (remainder filled in from reference TRBV28 and TRBJ2-7): DVKVTQSSRYLVKRTGEKVFLECVQDMDHENMFWYRQDPGLGLRLIYFSYDVKMKEKGDIPEGYSVSREKKERFSLILESASTNQTSMYLCASSSFVGAYEQYFGPGTRLTVT.

This chain joins TRBV7-3 and TRBJ1-1; perhaps TRBD1 as D (6 bases). Trimming cost V 4 bases and J 3 bases, with 12 bases left between them. Germline V gene lookup returns CDR1 SGHTA and CDR2 FQGTGA. This CDR3 comprises 14 residues. Written as DNA, the CDR3 is TGTGCCAGCAGCTCGCAAGGGGGGGACACTGAAGCTTTCTTT. Amino acid sequence: CASSSQGGDTEAFF.

V gene TRBV5-1 combines with J gene TRBJ1-1; D unresolved. Trimming removed 4 bases from V and 1 base from J, with 8 bases in between. CDR3 length: 13 amino acids. The V gene's germline CDR1 is SGHRS and CDR2 YFSETQ. Here the CDR3 DNA reads TGCGCCAGCAGCACAAGCGCGAACACTGAAGCTTTCTTT. Translated: CASSTSANTEAFF.

The rearrangement uses TRBV10-3 and TRBJ2-1; 10 bases match TRBD2. Germline CDR1 reads ENHRY; CDR2 reads SYGVKD. The V segment lost 6 bases and the J segment 5 bases; nucleotides outside the gene matches: 7. This CDR3 comprises 15 residues. CDR3 in amino acids: CAISERGGLDNEQFF. The DNA of the CDR3 is TGTGCCATCAGCGAGCGGGGGGGCCTAGACAATGAGCAGTTCTTC.

The chain combines TRBV30 with TRBJ1-2; 9 bases are shared with TRBD1. Trimming took 4 bases from V and 4 from J; bases not matched to a gene: 7. Per the germline V gene, CDR1 is GTSNPN and CDR2 is SVGIG (reference sequence). The CDR3 consists of 14 residues. As DNA, the CDR3 is TGTGCCTGGAAACCGGGACAGGGTGCCTATGGCTACACCTTC. Translating gives CAWKPGQGAYGYTF.

The chain is built from TRBV2 and TRBJ1-1; TRBD1 aligns across 7 bases. The CDR3 is 16 residues long. V lost 3 bases, J lost 0 bases, and 7 bases stayed unmatched. CDR1 and CDR2 from the germline V gene are SNHLY and FYNNEI. CDR3 protein: CASSETGHTMNTEAFF. DNA of the CDR3: TGTGCCAGCAGTGAGACAGGGCACACTATGAACACTGAAGCTTTCTTT.

The CDR3 reads CASSSSLTGQVVGEQFF. The CDR3 bases are TGTGCCAGCAGCTCCTCACTAACGGGACAGGTGGTTGGTGAGCAGTTCTTC. The V gene is TRBV7-9, the J gene TRBJ2-1, with 8 bases matching TRBD1. The CDR3 spans 17 residues. The V segment lost 4 bases and the J segment 9 bases; nucleotides outside the gene matches: 17. Germline V gene data show CDR1 as SEHNR and CDR2 as FQNEAQ (reference sequence).

The rearrangement joins TRBV7-9 to TRBJ1-2; TRBD1 might be the D (5 bases). The CDR3 runs to 14 residues. Germline V gene lookup returns CDR1 SEHNR and CDR2 FQNEAQ (reference sequence). V was shortened by 1 base and J by 6 bases, with 12 bases between the two germline ends. For the CDR3, the DNA is TGTGCCAGCAGCTTAGACAGGTCAGGAGATGGCTACACCTTC. Its protein product is CASSLDRSGDGYTF.

This rearrangement joins TRBV7-6 to TRBJ1-4, with 7 bases matching TRBD1. The ends lost 4 bases at V and 7 bases at J; junction bases unmatched: 9. Per the germline V gene, CDR1 is SGHVS and CDR2 is FNYEAQ. This CDR3 spans 15 amino acids. CDR3 DNA sequence: TGTGCCAGCAGCTCGGGAGGGGGCCGCGGTGAAAAACTGTTTTTT. Translating gives CASSSGGGRGEKLFF. Complete variable domain (other parts from reference TRBV7-6 and TRBJ1-4): GAGVSQSPRYKVTKRGQDVALRCDPISGHVSLYWYRQALGQGPEFLTYFNYEAQQDKSGLPNDRFSAERPEGSISTLTIQRTEQRDSAMYRCASSSGGGRGEKLFFGSGTQLSVL.

This chain links TRBV11-1 with TRBJ2-7; 8 nucleotides match TRBD1. The junction had 9 bases not matched to a gene; V was cut back by 5 bases and J by 0 bases. Germline CDR1 SGHAT, CDR2 FQDESV (reference sequence). The CDR3 is 16 amino acids. CDR3: CASSVSFGQGSYEQYF. In DNA, the CDR3 is TGTGCCAGCAGCGTATCCTTTGGACAGGGCTCCTACGAGCAGTACTTC.

This chain joins TRBV6-5 and TRBJ2-7; 14 bases map to TRBD2. The CDR3 sequence is 15 residues long. V was clipped by 1 base and J by 13 bases; unmatched bases: 9. Germline V CDR1 and CDR2: MNHEY, SVGAGI. The CDR3: CASSYYRTSGGPTYF. DNA for the CDR3: TGTGCCAGCAGTTACTATCGGACTAGCGGGGGGCCGACTTACTTC.

The chain combines TRBV7-2 with TRBJ2-3, with D perhaps matching TRBD1 (5 bases). V lost 2 bases to trimming and J lost 3 bases, with 9 bases between them. Germline V lookup: CDR1 SGHTA, CDR2 FQGNSA. This CDR3 is built from 14 residues. CDR3 amino acids: CASSLSRDTDTQYF. As DNA, the CDR3 is TGTGCCAGCAGCTTATCCAGGGATACAGATACGCAGTATTTT.

J is TRBJ1-2 and V is TRBV19; D is possibly TRBD1 (6 bases). This CDR3 is built from 13 residues. V lost 6 bases to trimming and J lost 4 bases, with 12 bases between them. Germline values: CDR1 LNHDA, CDR2 SQIVND (reference sequence). The CDR3 loop reads CASRGDIFYGYTF. DNA for the CDR3: TGTGCCAGTAGAGGGGACATCTTCTATGGCTACACCTTC.

J is TRBJ2-5 and V is TRBV5-1, with TRBD2 matching over 7 bases. The CDR3 is 14 residues long. CDR1 is SGHRS and CDR2 is YFSETQ in the germline V gene. J was trimmed by 2 bases and V by 6 bases; bases with no gene match: 7. The CDR3 DNA sequence: TGCGCCAGCACCCCGAGAGCGGGACAAGAGACCCAGTACTTC. It specifies CASTPRAGQETQYF. The variable domain in full, completed from reference TRBV5-1 and TRBJ2-5, reads KAGVTQTPRYLIKTRGQQVTLSCSPISGHRSVSWYQQTPGQGLQFLFEYFSETQRNKGNFPGRFSGRQFSNSRSEMNVSTLELGDSALYLCASTPRAGQETQYFGPGTRLLVL.

The chain recombines TRBV2 with TRBJ1-5; D possibly corresponds to TRBD1 (6 bases). This CDR3 is 14 amino acids long. CDR1 and CDR2 from the germline V gene are SNHLY and FYNNEI. V was clipped by 4 bases and J by 2 bases, with 9 bases between them. In nucleotides, the CDR3 is TGTGCCAGCAGTGTCGGGGGCGGCAATCAGCCCCAGCATTTT. Its protein product is CASSVGGGNQPQHF.